Following are 17 T cell receptor beta chains from one sample sequenced in a study of T cell responses to AZD1222 COVID-19 vaccine. Sequencing used immunoSEQ multiplex PCR; TCRdb keeps in-frame clones, though not all of them. The sample includes about 190,000 clones, 80% to 90% of them seen just once. Sequenced material: peripheral blood, taken on day 0 of MenACWY control vaccination. These receptors were collected from an adult in good health.

The chain couples TRBV7-9 to TRBJ2-7, with 7 positions matching TRBD1. The V and J ends lost 4 bases and 2 bases, in that order; junction bases with no gene match: 5. The CDR3 length is 14 residues. From germline, CDR1 is SEHNR and CDR2 FQNEAQ (reference sequence). The CDR3: CASSSGTATYEQYF. CDR3 DNA sequence: TGTGCCAGCAGCTCAGGGACAGCTACCTACGAGCAGTACTTC.

V usage is TRBV30 and J usage is TRBJ1-6; a possible D gene is TRBD1 (5 bases). The germline gives CDR1 GTSNPN, CDR2 SVGIG (reference sequence). Trimming took off 2 bases at V and 7 bases at J, with 15 bases between the two ends. The CDR3 covers 15 residues. CDR3: CAWSPRQSRNSPLHF. In DNA form, the CDR3 reads TGTGCCTGGAGTCCCCGACAGTCTAGGAATTCACCCCTCCACTTT.

J is TRBJ2-7 and V is TRBV7-8; 9 positions match TRBD1. Germline CDR1 reads SGHVS; CDR2 reads FQNEAQ. This CDR3 spans 18 amino acids. After removal of 4 bases from V and 0 bases from J, the junction contained 13 bases not matched to a gene. CDR3 bases: TGTGCCAGCAGCTCCTACGCCCCCGGACAGGGGAACTCCTACGAGCAGTACTTC. Translated: CASSSYAPGQGNSYEQYF.

This chain uses TRBV7-9 with TRBJ2-1, with a tentative D call TRBD2 (6 bases). V was clipped by 5 bases and J by 5 bases, with 16 bases between them. CDR3 length equals 15 residues. Germline CDR1 and CDR2: SEHNR and FQNEAQ (reference sequence). As DNA, the CDR3 is TGTGCCAGCAGCCCGTCGCGGACTATGAACAATGAGCAGTTCTTC. This sequence encodes CASSPSRTMNNEQFF.

In its sample, this clone was seen once. The chain is built from TRBV7-9 and TRBJ2-3; perhaps D is TRBD1 or TRBD2 (5 bases each). Germline V gene lookup returns CDR1 SEHNR and CDR2 FQNEAQ (reference sequence). The CDR3 consists of 16 residues. Trimming stripped 5 bases from V and 0 bases from J, with 15 bases between. CDR3 loop: CASSTPWGISTDTQYF. In nucleotides, the CDR3 is TGTGCCAGCAGCACCCCGTGGGGGATTAGCACAGATACGCAGTATTTT.

DNA for the CDR3: TGCAGCGTCGCCCAGACAGGGATTAATGAAAAACTGTTTTTT. Encoded protein: CSVAQTGINEKLFF. This chain uses TRBV29-1 with TRBJ1-4; 7 bases are shared with TRBD1. This CDR3 spans 14 amino acids. V shed 6 bases, J shed 4 bases, and the junction held 8 bases outside the gene matches. The germline CDR1 and CDR2 sequences are SQVTM and ANQGSEA.

V is TRBV5-4 and J is TRBJ2-5, with 8 bases aligning to TRBD2. Trimming took 10 bases from V and 5 from J; bases not matched to a gene: 16. The germline gives CDR1 SGHNT, CDR2 YYREEE (reference sequence). The CDR3 consists of 15 residues. CDR3 residues: CAYLGGGGHRETQYF. The CDR3 nucleotides are TGTGCCTATCTGGGAGGCGGGGGGCATAGGGAGACCCAGTACTTC.

The V call is TRBV5-1, the J call TRBJ1-3, with 8 bases that match TRBD1. With 0 bases clipped from V and 3 bases from J, the junction kept 5 bases outside the gene matches. This CDR3 is 16 amino acids long. Germline-derived CDR1 and CDR2 are SGHRS and YFSETQ. The DNA of the CDR3 is TGCGCCAGCAGCTTGGCTTCAGGGGGCAATGGAAACACCATATATTTT. This encodes CASSLASGGNGNTIYF. The entire variable domain, with the rest obtained from reference TRBV5-1 and TRBJ1-3, is as follows: KAGVTQTPRYLIKTRGQQVTLSCSPISGHRSVSWYQQTPGQGLQFLFEYFSETQRNKGNFPGRFSGRQFSNSRSEMNVSTLELGDSALYLCASSLASGGNGNTIYFGEGSWLTVV.

In its sample, this clone was seen once. The chain uses TRBV27 and TRBJ1-2; unclear D gene. Trimming removed 0 bases at V and 2 bases at J, with 7 bases between. From germline, CDR1 is MNHEY and CDR2 SMNVEV (reference sequence). The CDR3 runs to 14 residues. The CDR3 spells CASSLSSVNYGYTF. Written as DNA, the CDR3 is TGTGCCAGCAGTTTATCATCGGTAAACTATGGCTACACCTTC.

CDR3 bases: TGTGCCAGCAGCCTAGTGAGGGACAGGACCTCCTACGAGCAGTACTTC. It yields the protein CASSLVRDRTSYEQYF. The chain uses TRBV7-9 and TRBJ2-7; 8 bases map to TRBD1. V was pared by 5 bases and J by 0 bases, with 9 bases of the junction left unmatched. The CDR3 runs to 16 residues. Germline V lookup: CDR1 SEHNR, CDR2 FQNEAQ (reference sequence).

This clone turned up a few times. The chain employs TRBV29-1 and TRBJ2-7; maybe TRBD1 (6 bases). Germline loops: CDR1 SQVTM, CDR2 ANQGSEA. Trimming shortened V by 0 bases and J by 0 bases, and 15 bases separated the two germline ends. This CDR3 has 16 residues. The CDR3 sequence: CSVEEGHRVISYEQYF. The CDR3 nucleotides read TGCAGCGTTGAAGAAGGTCACAGGGTAATCTCCTACGAGCAGTACTTC.

The chain couples TRBV30 to TRBJ1-5; no definite D call. This CDR3 contains 13 residues. The V and J ends lost 2 bases and 4 bases respectively, with 9 bases between them. Germline CDR1 GTSNPN, CDR2 SVGIG (reference sequence). CDR3 bases: TGTGCCTGGAGTTTCGGCGTGAATCAGCCCCAGCATTTT. Amino acid sequence: CAWSFGVNQPQHF.

This rearrangement joins TRBV28 to TRBJ2-4; 9 nucleotides match TRBD1. The length of the CDR3 is 14 residues. Germline trimming cut 5 bases from V and 6 bases from J; bases unmatched to any gene: 5. Germline assignment: CDR1 MDHEN and CDR2 SYDVKM. The CDR3 sequence is CASSAGTGRNIQYF. The CDR3, as DNA: TGTGCCAGCAGTGCTGGGACAGGGCGAAACATTCAGTACTTC.

The chain has TRBV7-2 and TRBJ2-7; D may be TRBD2 (5 bases). Trimming shortened V by 4 bases and J by 3 bases, and 7 bases separated the two germline ends. Germline V gene data show CDR1 as SGHTA and CDR2 as FQGNSA. The CDR3 contains 12 residues. CDR3 in amino acids: CASSYTSYEQYF. The CDR3 DNA sequence: TGTGCCAGCAGCTACACTAGCTACGAGCAGTACTTC.

The chain uses TRBV7-3 and TRBJ2-2; 9 nucleotides line up with TRBD2. V shed 4 bases and J 2 bases; nucleotides not matched to a gene: 8. The CDR3 has 17 amino acids. Germline CDR1 reads SGHTA; CDR2 reads FQGTGA. The CDR3 nucleotides are TGTGCCAGCAGCTCAAGCCTAGCGGGGCCCAACACCGGGGAGCTGTTTTTT. It is translated as CASSSSLAGPNTGELFF.

This clone was seen a few times. This chain connects TRBV7-2 to TRBJ1-5; D ambiguous. Trimming shortened V by 4 bases and J by 3 bases, and 7 bases separated the two germline ends. Germline lookup yields CDR1 SGHTA and CDR2 FQGNSA. This CDR3 spans 13 amino acids. In DNA, the CDR3 is TGTGCCAGCAGCTCTTCGACCAATCAGCCCCAGCATTTT. Amino acids: CASSSSTNQPQHF.

The chain employs TRBV5-8 and TRBJ1-3; TRBD1 might be the D (6 bases). This CDR3 contains 14 residues. Per germline, CDR1 SGHTS and CDR2 YDEGEE. Trimming took 4 bases from V and 4 from J, leaving 12 bases between them. This CDR3 is CASSIGTTGNTIYF. In DNA, the CDR3 is TGTGCCAGCAGCATTGGGACAACCGGAAACACCATATATTTT.